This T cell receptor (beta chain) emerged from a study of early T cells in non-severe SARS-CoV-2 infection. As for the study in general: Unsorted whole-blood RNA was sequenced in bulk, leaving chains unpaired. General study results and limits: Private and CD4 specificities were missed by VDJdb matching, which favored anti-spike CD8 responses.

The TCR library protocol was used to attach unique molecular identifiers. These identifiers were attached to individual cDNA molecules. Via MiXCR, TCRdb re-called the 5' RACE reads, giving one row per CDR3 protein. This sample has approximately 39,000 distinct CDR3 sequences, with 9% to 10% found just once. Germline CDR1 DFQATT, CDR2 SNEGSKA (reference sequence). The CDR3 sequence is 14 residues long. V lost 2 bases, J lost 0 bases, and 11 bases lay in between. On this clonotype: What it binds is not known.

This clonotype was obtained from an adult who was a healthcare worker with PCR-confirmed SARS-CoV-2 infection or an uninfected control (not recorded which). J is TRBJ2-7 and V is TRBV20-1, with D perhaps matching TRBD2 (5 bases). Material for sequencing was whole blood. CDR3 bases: TGCAGTGCTAGAAGCGGCAAACTCTCCTACGAGCAGTACTTC. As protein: CSARSGKLSYEQYF.